The sample holds a few counts of the clone carrying this T cell receptor beta chain. Its antigen is still unknown. This entry comes from a study of vaccination and CD4 T cells after COVID-19. The wider study: Median draw time for post-COVID samples was 95 to 110 days post-diagnosis (range 35 to 161). Stimulation used overlapping spike peptides from SARS-CoV-2, HCoV-NL63, HCoV-OC43 and HCoV-229E.

Treatment of the sample: roughly nine-day PBMC culture with coronavirus spike peptide pools or control peptides (ViraFEST assay). Germline CDR1 reads SGHRS; CDR2 reads YFSETQ. The V gene lost 4 bases and the J gene lost 5 bases, with 17 bases spanning the gap. This CDR3 spans 15 amino acids. The Oncomine TCR Beta short-read assay was applied to DNA of cultured CD4+ T cells. Genomic DNA extraction was carried out from cultured CD4+ T cells. One entry per CDR3 protein results from TCRdb running MiXCR on the PCR reads. Here the sample spans approximately 12,000 distinct CDR3 sequences, roughly 38% being singletons.

The receptor comes from a human donor with COVID-19. What was sequenced was cultured CD4+ T cells from blood. The chain combines TRBV5-1 with TRBJ2-3; tentative D call: TRBD1 (6 bases). This CDR3 reads CASSPGDTLKDTQYF. The CDR3 nucleotides are TGCGCCAGCAGCCCTGGGGACACTCTAAAAGATACGCAGTATTTT.